This T cell receptor beta chain stems from a study of OX40 agonist ivuxolimab in advanced cancers. Context from the whole study: The costimulatory receptor OX40 (CD134) was targeted by ivuxolimab, a fully human IgG2 agonistic monoclonal antibody. A male proportion of roughly 80% and a mean age of around 60 years, ranging from about 20 to 79, were recorded for the dose-escalation cohort. Intravenous ivuxolimab was administered to patients every 2 weeks at six dose levels: 0.01, 0.1, 0.3, 1.5, 3 and 10 mg/kg. The paper reports the monotherapy dose-escalation portion (N of about 56 patients) of the phase I ivuxolimab trial. The purpose of peripheral TCRbeta sequencing was to test whether ivuxolimab changed TCR sequence diversity and led to clonal T-cell expansion. Three dose-escalation patients achieved partial responses, one with hepatocellular carcinoma and two with cutaneous melanoma. Of the approximately 50 dose-escalation patients, hepatocellular carcinoma was present in about 19, melanoma in around 15, renal cell carcinoma in 9 and head and neck cancer in 9. Patients were allowed to have had prior anti-PD-1, anti-PD-L1 or anti-CTLA-4 therapy, and 30% to 40% of the dose-escalation patients had previously received checkpoint inhibitors.

The trial excluded patients who had a history of autoimmune disease or who were on systemic immunosuppression. Peripheral blood for TCR sequencing was collected from all dose cohorts at baseline, on cycle 4 day 1, and on cycle 7 day 1. The samples were taken from a phase I, first-in-human, multicenter, open-label dose-escalation trial of ivuxolimab. The trial enrolled adults with locally advanced or metastatic head and neck squamous cell, hepatocellular, melanoma or renal cell carcinoma. CD4+ and CD8+ T cells were sorted separately from peripheral blood before TCR sequencing. The full study reports these points: At doses of 0.1 to 3.0 mg/kg, clonal expansion of both CD4+ and CD8+ T cells in blood was seen between baseline and week 6. After ivuxolimab, more expanded clones were found on average in CD8+ T cells than in CD4+ T cells. Low levels of normalized T-cell clonal expansion were also seen in some patients who did not respond. Which antigens the clonally expanded peripheral T cells were specific for was not determined. In the 0.1-3.0 mg/kg groups, partial responders were among the patients with the lowest normalized peripheral clonal expansion, particularly in CD8+ T cells.

For sequencing of the TCRbeta CDR3 region, genomic DNA was extracted from the sorted cells. The immunoSEQ Assay was used to sequence the TCRbeta CDR3 regions. TCRdb's version of the immuneACCESS table is confined to in-frame rearrangements and falls short of the full clone set. An unresolved V gene accounts for under half of the shortfall where checked; the remainder is of unknown origin. The sample records almost 50,000 clones, 81% of which are singletons. Approximately 6.1% of the sample rests with the top ten. A remark on this clone: There is no known antigen for this receptor. Base qualities are not provided; no much larger clone lies one nucleotide away.

The specimen was CD4+ or CD8+ T cells sorted from blood, collected in a trial of the OX40 agonist ivuxolimab. The clonotype originates from an adult with an advanced solid tumor such as melanoma, head and neck, liver or kidney cancer.

The CDR3 has the sequence CASSLLTGPYEQYF. Read as DNA, the sequence is TGTGCCAGCAGTCTCCTCACAGGGCCCTACGAGCAGTACTTC. Recombination connected TRBV28 to TRBJ2-7, and TRBD1 may be the D gene, going by 6 matching bases. From its cysteine to its phenylalanine, the CDR3 spans 14 amino acids. The retained sequence is limited to the CDR3, 42 bases, with the frame set at the first base. The germline V gene yields MDHEN for CDR1 and SYDVKM for CDR2. V drops 5 bases and J drops 2 bases, leaving 13 bases in between.